Each of the 3 T cell receptor beta chains below was sequenced from the same sample in a study of blood T cell repertoires in COVID-19. Sequencing was performed with immunoSEQ multiplex PCR; in TCRdb, only in-frame clones are kept and a portion is missing. The sample carries about 240,000 clones, approximately 86% recorded once. Sequenced input: PBMCs or T cells enriched from blood (not recorded which). The receptors come from a woman in her twenties or thirties with acute COVID-19.

The CDR3 coding sequence is TGCAGCGTTGAAGATATAAGGACTGGACAGGGGGGCCTCACAGATACGCAGTATTTT. Translating it yields CSVEDIRTGQGGLTDTQYF. The chain recombines TRBV29-1 with TRBJ2-3; the match to TRBD1 covers 10 bases. In germline, CDR1 is SQVTM, CDR2 ANQGSEA. Trimming at V came to 0 bases and at J to 2 bases, leaving 14 bases not matched to a gene. The CDR3 extends over 19 amino acids.

The chain combines TRBV14 with TRBJ1-6; the match to TRBD1 covers 7 bases. The CDR3 is 16 amino acids. Germline V gene sequence: CDR1 SGHDN, CDR2 FVKESK. Trimming at V came to 4 bases and at J to 10 bases, leaving 13 bases not matched to a gene. This CDR3 reads CASSLTGTATYSPLHF. CDR3 bases: TGTGCCAGCAGCCTAACCGGGACAGCGACTTACTCACCCCTCCACTTT.

This clone was observed a handful of times. The CDR3 is CASSLASAGSAGNTIYF. CDR3 bases: TGCGCCAGCAGCTTGGCGTCAGCGGGGAGCGCTGGAAACACCATATATTTT. The chain joins TRBV5-1 to TRBJ1-3; D remains unclear. Deletions cut 0 bases from V and 2 bases from J, with 15 bases between. The CDR3 extends over 17 amino acids. The germline gives CDR1 SGHRS, CDR2 YFSETQ.